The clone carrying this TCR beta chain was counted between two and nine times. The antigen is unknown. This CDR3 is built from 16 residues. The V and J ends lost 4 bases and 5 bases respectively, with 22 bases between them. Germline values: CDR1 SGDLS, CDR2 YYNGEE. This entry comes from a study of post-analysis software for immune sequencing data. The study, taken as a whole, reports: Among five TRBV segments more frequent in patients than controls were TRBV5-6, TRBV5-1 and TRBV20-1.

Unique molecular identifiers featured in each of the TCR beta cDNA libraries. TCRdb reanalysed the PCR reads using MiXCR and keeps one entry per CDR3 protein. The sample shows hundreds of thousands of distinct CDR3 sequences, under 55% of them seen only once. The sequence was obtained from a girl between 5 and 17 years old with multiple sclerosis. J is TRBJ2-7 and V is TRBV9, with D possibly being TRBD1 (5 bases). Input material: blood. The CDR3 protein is CASSPSNDSQPHEQYF. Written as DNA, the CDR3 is TGTGCCAGCAGCCCCAGTAACGACAGTCAGCCCCACGAGCAGTACTTC.